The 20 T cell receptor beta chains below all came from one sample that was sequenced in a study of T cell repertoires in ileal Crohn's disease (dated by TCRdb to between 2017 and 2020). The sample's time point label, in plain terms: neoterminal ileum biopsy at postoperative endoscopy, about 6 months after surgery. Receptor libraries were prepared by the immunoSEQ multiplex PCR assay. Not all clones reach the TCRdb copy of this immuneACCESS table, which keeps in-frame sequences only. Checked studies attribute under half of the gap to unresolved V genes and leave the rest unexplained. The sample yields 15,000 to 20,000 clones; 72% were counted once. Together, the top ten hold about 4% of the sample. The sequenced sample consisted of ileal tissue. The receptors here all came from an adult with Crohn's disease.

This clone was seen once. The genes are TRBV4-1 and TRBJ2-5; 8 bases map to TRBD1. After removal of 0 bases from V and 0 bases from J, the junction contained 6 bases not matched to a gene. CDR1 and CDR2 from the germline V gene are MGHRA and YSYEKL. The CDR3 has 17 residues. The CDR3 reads CASSQDGQGYNQETQYF. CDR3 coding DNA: TGCGCCAGCAGCCAAGATGGACAGGGATATAACCAAGAGACCCAGTACTTC.

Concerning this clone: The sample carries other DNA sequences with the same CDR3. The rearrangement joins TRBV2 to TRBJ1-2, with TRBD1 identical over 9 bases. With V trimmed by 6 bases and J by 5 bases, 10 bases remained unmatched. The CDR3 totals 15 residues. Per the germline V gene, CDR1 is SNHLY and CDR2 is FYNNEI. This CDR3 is CASRQGTGIGYGYTF. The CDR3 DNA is TGTGCCAGCAGGCAGGGGACAGGGATTGGATATGGCTACACCTTC.

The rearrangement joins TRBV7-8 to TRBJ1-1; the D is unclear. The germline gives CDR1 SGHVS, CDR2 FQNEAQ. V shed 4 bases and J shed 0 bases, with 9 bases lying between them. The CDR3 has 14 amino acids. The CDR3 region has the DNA TGTGCCAGCAGCTATGGTGAGTTGAACACTGAAGCTTTCTTT. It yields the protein CASSYGELNTEAFF.

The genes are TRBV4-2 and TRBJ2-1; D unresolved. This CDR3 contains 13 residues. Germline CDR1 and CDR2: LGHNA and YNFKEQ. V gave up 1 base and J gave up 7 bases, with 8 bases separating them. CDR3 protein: CASSQGPWNEQFF. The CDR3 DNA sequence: TGTGCCAGCAGCCAAGGGCCGTGGAATGAGCAGTTCTTC.

The CDR3: CASSFQRAGPYEQYF. The CDR3 DNA sequence: TGCGCCAGCAGCTTCCAGCGGGCAGGGCCCTACGAGCAGTACTTC. The chain joins TRBV5-1 to TRBJ2-7; D possibly corresponds to TRBD2 (6 bases). Germline CDR1 reads SGHRS; CDR2 reads YFSETQ. The CDR3 sequence is 15 residues long. V lost 2 bases and J lost 2, with 14 bases in between.

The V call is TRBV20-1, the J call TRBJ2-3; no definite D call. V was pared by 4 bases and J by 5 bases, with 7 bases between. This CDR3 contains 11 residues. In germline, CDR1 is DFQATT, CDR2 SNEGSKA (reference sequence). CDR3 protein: CSANFLDTQYF. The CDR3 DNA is TGCAGTGCTAATTTCTTAGATACGCAGTATTTT.

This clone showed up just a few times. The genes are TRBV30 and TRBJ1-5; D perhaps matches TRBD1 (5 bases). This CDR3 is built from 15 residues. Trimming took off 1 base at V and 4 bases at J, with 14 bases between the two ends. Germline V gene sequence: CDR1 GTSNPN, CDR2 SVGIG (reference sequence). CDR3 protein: CAWSGGGTANQPQHF. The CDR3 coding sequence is TGTGCCTGGAGTGGTGGGGGGACTGCAAATCAGCCCCAGCATTTT.

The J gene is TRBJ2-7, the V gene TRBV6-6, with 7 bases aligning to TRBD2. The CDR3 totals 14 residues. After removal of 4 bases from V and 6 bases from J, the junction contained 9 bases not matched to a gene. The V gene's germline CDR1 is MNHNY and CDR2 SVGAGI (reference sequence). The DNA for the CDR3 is TGTGCCAGCAGTTTTGGGGGGGACTTCTCCGAGCAGTACTTC. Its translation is CASSFGGDFSEQYF.

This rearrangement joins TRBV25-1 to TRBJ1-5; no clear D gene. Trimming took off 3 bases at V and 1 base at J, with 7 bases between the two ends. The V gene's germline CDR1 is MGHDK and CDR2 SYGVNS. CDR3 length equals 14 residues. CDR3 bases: TGTGCCAGCAGTGACCTGACAAGCAATCAGCCCCAGCATTTT. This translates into CASSDLTSNQPQHF.

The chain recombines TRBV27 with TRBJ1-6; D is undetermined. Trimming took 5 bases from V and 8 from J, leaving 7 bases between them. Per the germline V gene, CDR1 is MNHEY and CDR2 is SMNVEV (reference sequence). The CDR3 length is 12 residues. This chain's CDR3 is CASSGPHSPLHF. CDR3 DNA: TGTGCCAGCAGTGGGCCTCATTCACCCCTCCACTTT.

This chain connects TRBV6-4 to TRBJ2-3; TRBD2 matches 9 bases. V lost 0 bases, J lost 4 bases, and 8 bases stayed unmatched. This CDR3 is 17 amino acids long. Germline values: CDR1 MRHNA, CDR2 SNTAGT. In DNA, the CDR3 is TGTGCCAGCAGTGACTCTGTCGGCGGGGGGGACGCAGATACGCAGTATTTT. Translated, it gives CASSDSVGGGDADTQYF.

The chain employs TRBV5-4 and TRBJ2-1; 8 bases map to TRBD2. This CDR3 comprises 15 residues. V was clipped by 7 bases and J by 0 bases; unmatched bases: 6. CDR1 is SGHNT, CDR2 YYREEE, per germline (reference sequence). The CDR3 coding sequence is TGTGCCAGCGGCGGGGGGCCTAACTCCTACAATGAGCAGTTCTTC. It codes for CASGGGPNSYNEQFF.

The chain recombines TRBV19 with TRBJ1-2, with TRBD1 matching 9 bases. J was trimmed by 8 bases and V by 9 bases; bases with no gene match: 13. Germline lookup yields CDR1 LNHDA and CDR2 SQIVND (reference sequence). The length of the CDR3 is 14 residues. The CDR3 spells CASTTGGYVGGYTF. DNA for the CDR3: TGTGCCAGCACGACAGGGGGATACGTCGGAGGCTACACCTTC.

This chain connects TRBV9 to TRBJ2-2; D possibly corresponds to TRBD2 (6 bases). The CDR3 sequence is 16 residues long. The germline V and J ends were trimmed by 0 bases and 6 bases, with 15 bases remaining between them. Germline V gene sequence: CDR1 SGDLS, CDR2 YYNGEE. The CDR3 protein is CASSVEGRLVSGELFF. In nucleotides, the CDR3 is TGTGCCAGCAGCGTAGAGGGCAGACTAGTCTCCGGGGAGCTGTTTTTT.

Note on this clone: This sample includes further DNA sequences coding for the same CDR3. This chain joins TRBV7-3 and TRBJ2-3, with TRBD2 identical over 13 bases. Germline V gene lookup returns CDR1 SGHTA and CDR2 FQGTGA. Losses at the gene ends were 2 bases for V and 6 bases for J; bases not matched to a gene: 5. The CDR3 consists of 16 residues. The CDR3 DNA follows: TGTGCCAGCAGCTTAGGACTAGCGGGAGTGGGGGATACGCAGTATTTT. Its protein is CASSLGLAGVGDTQYF.

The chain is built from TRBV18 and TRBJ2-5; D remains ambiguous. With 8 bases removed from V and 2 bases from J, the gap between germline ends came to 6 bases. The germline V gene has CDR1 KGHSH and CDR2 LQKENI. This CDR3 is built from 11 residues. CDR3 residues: CASPSQETQYF. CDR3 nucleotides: TGTGCCAGCCCCTCTCAAGAGACCCAGTACTTC.

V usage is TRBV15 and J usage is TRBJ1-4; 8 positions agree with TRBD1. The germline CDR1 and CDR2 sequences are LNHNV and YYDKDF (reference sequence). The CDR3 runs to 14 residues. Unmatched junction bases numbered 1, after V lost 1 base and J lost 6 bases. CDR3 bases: TGTGCCACCAGCAGAGGGGGACAGGATGAAAAACTGTTTTTT. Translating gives CATSRGGQDEKLFF. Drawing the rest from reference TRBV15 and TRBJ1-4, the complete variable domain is DAMVIQNPRYQVTQFGKPVTLSCSQTLNHNVMYWYQQKSSQAPKLLFHYYDKDFNNEADTPDNFQSRRPNTSFCFLDIRSPGLGDTAMYLCATSRGGQDEKLFFGSGTQLSVL.

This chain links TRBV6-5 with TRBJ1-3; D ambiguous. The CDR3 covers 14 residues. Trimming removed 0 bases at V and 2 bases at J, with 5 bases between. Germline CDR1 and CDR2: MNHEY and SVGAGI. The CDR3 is CASSYSLTGNTIYF. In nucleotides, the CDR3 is TGTGCCAGCAGTTACTCCTTAACTGGAAACACCATATATTTT.

The CDR3 coding sequence is TGCAGCACCATGACAGGGGGCCTGGACACTGAAGCTTTCTTT. Encoded protein: CSTMTGGLDTEAFF. This chain connects TRBV29-1 to TRBJ1-1, with TRBD1 matching 10 bases. CDR3 size: 14 residues. The V gene end was trimmed by 8 bases and the J gene end by 3 bases; junction bases not matched to a gene: 9. Germline CDR1 is SQVTM and CDR2 is ANQGSEA.

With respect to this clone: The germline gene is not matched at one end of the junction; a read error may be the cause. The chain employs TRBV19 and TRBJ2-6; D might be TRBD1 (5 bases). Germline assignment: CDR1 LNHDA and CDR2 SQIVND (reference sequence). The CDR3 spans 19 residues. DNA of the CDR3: TGTGCCAGTAGTGATCCCGGACGCCTTTACAGCTCTGGGGCCAACGTCCCGACTTTC. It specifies CASSDPGRLYSSGANVPTF.